What follows is one T cell receptor beta chain and its context. V lost 6 bases, J lost 7 bases, and 10 bases stayed unmatched. The CDR3 runs to 17 residues. An amount of RNA that ranged from about 0.45 to 1 ug was reverse transcribed with random hexamers. TCRdb re-derived calls from the immunoSEQ multiplex PCR reads in MiXCR, one entry per CDR3 protein. Among about 120,000 distinct CDR3 sequences, around 95% were seen once, and the ten largest hold 0.095% to 0.1%. This record comes from a study of CD8 T cells in Susac syndrome. TCR beta from blood CD8+ and CD4+ T cells was sequenced. The chain is built from TRBV12-3 or TRBV12-4 and TRBJ2-2, with 14 positions matching TRBD2. This clonotype was obtained from a human donor in good health. Material: CD4+ T cells from PBMCs. DNA for the CDR3: TGTGCCAGCAGGTCTGGACTAGCGGGAGGTCAGCACGGGGAGCTGTTTTTT. Its translation: CASRSGLAGGQHGELFF.